The clone carrying this T cell receptor (beta chain) was detected once. What it recognizes is unknown. The data originate from a study of Ad26.COV2.S vaccination and SARS-CoV-2 variants. The study's findings and limits: The study found similar non-spike TCR breadth in vaccine and placebo recipients. There was a possibility that the TCR breadth and depth analyses underestimated total T cell responses.

The treatment here: some 20 received Ad26.COV2.S at low or high dose, single or two shots; 5 received placebo; per-sample allocation not given. It was on day 63 after the first vaccine or placebo injection that samples were taken. Germline V gene lookup returns CDR1 SGHVS and CDR2 FQNEAQ. The V gene end was trimmed by 6 bases and the J gene end by 11 bases; junction bases not matched to a gene: 7. The CDR3 length is 13 residues. Libraries were prepared by immunoSEQ multiplex PCR; TCRdb keeps only in-frame clonotypes and omits some of them. The sample lists 380,000 or so clones, roughly 85% seen once, with 7.4% in the top ten.

The sequence came from a person between 18 and 65 years old who received the Ad26.COV2.S COVID-19 vaccine or a placebo. This chain joins TRBV7-8 and TRBJ2-1, with 10 bases lining up with TRBD2. Sample: peripheral blood, taken in a trial of Ad26.COV2.S vaccine versus placebo. The CDR3 bases are TGTGCCAGCAGACCTCTGGGACTAGCGCAGCAGTTCTTC. It yields the protein CASRPLGLAQQFF.